This entry features one TCR beta chain sequence. The antigen it binds to is not known. Per-nucleotide qualities are absent, and no much larger clonotype sits a single base away. This sample was included in a study of T cell responses to AZD1222 COVID-19 vaccine (dated by TCRdb to 2020 to 2023). As for the study more broadly: AZD1222 recipients whose second dose came at about 4 weeks and those whose second dose came at about 12 weeks were combined into one group, since spike-specific TCR depth and breadth did not differ between the two schedules. TCR sequencing covered about 230 trial participants: 200 to 220 given two doses of AZD1222 and 26 given two doses of MenACWY control vaccine. Enrollment into the trials was organized by age into subgroups of 18-55, 56-69 and 70-plus years, and those subgroups contained roughly 150, 30 and 60 TCR-sequenced participants, respectively.

The CDR3 spans 15 residues, from the cysteine through the phenylalanine. This entry keeps only the CDR3 DNA: 45 bases, framed from base 1. Trimming accounts for 6 bases at V and 1 base at J, while the number of junction bases matched to no gene is 6. As encoded in the germline V gene, CDR1 is MNHEY while CDR2 is SVGAGI. What the research found in general, with its limitations: The 56-69-year group was small, and its depth increase did not reach significance, likely because of low power. Reportedly, close to half of the unique spike-specific TCRs recognized epitopes lying outside the regions that are mutated in the B.1.351 and B.1.1.7 variants. Most participants were white British and females outnumbered males, and the authors suggested that clonal diversity may have been underestimated. Because no day 14 peak-response samples were available, repertoires were characterized only after the peak T cell response. A significant rise in spike-specific TCR breadth and depth was observed after two AZD1222 doses relative to day 0 and relative to MenACWY recipients. Conclusions about previously exposed vaccinees are limited because only six or seven AZD1222 recipients were SARS-CoV-2 seropositive at baseline. The whole spike protein was spanned by vaccine-associated CD4 TCRs, and dominant responses were seen in regions 160-218 and 743-854.

The time point label, read with the paper, signifies: baseline before first vaccination. Samples from vaccinated people were obtained from the UK trials COV001 and COV002, which included a single-blind randomized controlled phase 2/3 trial of AZD1222 (ChAdOx1 nCoV-19) in healthy adults. Trial participant PBMC samples were collected at day 0 and day 28 after the second dose for TCRbeta chain sequencing. The CDR3 regions of human TCRbeta chains were analyzed by immunosequencing. Per the source publication's procedure: TCRs in the repertoires were compared against a reference library of SARS-CoV-2-specific TCRs that had been generated with the MIRA antigen-specificity platform. Breadth was defined as the fraction of unique TCRs that were SARS-CoV-2-associated, and depth was defined as the fraction of total T cells that were SARS-CoV-2-associated. Using the MIRA data, each spike-specific TCR was mapped to the spike region that the TCR reacts to and placed in a CD4 or CD8 class. Log10-transformed breadth and depth values were compared by one-way ANOVA with Sidak's multiple comparisons tests. TCRdb holds this immuneACCESS table with in-frame rearrangements only. Some clones are missing; in checked studies, unresolved V genes explain under half, and the rest has no known cause. Clone size and the V and J calls come from that table; the DNA yielded D and trimming. The table for this sample lists 130,000 to 150,000 clones; 90% of them were counted only once. The ten largest clones take up 3.4% of the sample.

The clonotype was recovered from an adult in good health. Sample: peripheral blood, taken on day 0 of AZD1222 vaccination. This chain joins TRBV6-5 to TRBJ2-3, and 8 junctional nucleotides match TRBD1. The nucleotide sequence is TGTGCCAGCAGGAAGGACAGGGATGGCACAGATACGCAGTATTTT. Its protein product is CASRKDRDGTDTQYF.